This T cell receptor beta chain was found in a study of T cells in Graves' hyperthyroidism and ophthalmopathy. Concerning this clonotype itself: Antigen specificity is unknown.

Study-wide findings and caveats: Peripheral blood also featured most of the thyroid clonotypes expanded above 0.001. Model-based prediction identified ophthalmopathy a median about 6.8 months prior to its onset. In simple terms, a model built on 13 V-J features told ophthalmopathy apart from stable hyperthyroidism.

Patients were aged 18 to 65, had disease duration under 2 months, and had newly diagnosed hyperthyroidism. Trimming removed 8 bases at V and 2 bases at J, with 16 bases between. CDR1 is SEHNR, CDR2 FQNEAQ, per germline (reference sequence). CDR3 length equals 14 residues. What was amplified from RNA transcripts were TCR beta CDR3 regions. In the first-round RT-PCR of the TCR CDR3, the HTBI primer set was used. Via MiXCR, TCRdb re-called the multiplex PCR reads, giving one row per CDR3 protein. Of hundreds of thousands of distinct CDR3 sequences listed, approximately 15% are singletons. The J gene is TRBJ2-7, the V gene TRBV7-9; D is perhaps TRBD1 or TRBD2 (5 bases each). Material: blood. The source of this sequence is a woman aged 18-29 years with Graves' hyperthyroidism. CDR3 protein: CASDRSGDPYEQYF. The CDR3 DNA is TGTGCCAGCGATAGGAGTGGGGACCCCTACGAGCAGTACTTC.